What follows describes a single T cell receptor (beta chain). This clone came up a few times. The specificity of this receptor is unknown. The record has no base qualities; no much larger clone is one base away. Receptors were amplified or captured by the immunoSEQ multiplex PCR assay. For TCR sequencing, RNA was extracted from every sample and reverse transcribed into cDNA to serve as template. SuperScript III was used for first-strand cDNA synthesis, primed with a 2:1 mix of oligo-dT and random hexamers. Amplification bias was assessed with a synthetic immune receptor repertoire, and residual bias was removed computationally. From the authors' description of their analysis: Raw reads were preprocessed to remove errors, and CDR3 was defined by IMGT conventions from the conserved cysteine to phenylalanine. Clonality was computed as 1 minus the Shannon entropy, with the entropy normalized by log2 of the number of productive unique TCRs. CD4 or CD8 identity of scalp clones was inferred by cross-referencing scalp TCRbeta sequences with sorted blood CD4 and CD8 repertoires. TCRdb carries this immuneACCESS record with in-frame sequences only. Its versions omit some clonotypes, under half of them owing to an unresolved V gene in the studies checked, with the rest unexplained. D and trimming were read from the DNA, whereas the V and J calls and clone size are those reported in that table. This sample gives some 220,000 clones in total; about 58% of them show up just once. Around 1.5% of the sample is held by the ten biggest clonotypes.

The data derive from a study of CD8+ T cells in alopecia areata (dated by TCRdb to the late 2010s). The study in broad terms: Treated patients were enrolled in an open-label pilot trial of oral tofacitinib, 5 to 10 mg twice daily, for moderate-to-severe alopecia areata. To study T cell clonal expansion in alopecia areata, the researchers applied high-throughput TCRbeta sequencing to both the C3H/HeJ mouse model and human patients. The RNA source kit depended on sample type: the PAXgene miRNA kit for fixed scalp, the miRNeasy kit for PBMCs, and the RNeasy kit for mouse skin. Human TCRbeta sequencing covered scalp tissue and sorted CD4+ and CD8+ peripheral blood T cells from patchy and totalis/universalis alopecia areata patients and healthy controls. Biopsies were taken from tofacitinib-treated patients at baseline and again at 4 and 24 weeks into treatment, and several of those patients also had a later scalp biopsy. immunoSEQ multiplex PCR using 35 Vbeta forward primers and 13 Jbeta reverse primers was used to amplify TCRbeta CDR3 regions. Clonality in the scalp was compared among normal scalp (n=4), patchy alopecia areata scalp (n=8), and alopecia totalis/universalis scalp (n=8). The SALT score, which quantifies the percentage of affected scalp surface area, was used to measure disease severity in treated patients. Patients stayed on tofacitinib for 6 to 18 months and then had 6 months of follow-up off drug so that delayed response and recurrence could be assessed. The paper's findings and limits, for the study overall: Many expanded lesional clones were found to persist in scalp and blood during tofacitinib treatment, and relapse after treatment cessation may be partly explained by this persistence. Tofacitinib significantly lowered scalp clonality and the number of expanded CD8+ clones among the top 100 scalp clones. Higher clonality and more expanded CD8+ clones were observed in lesional scalp than in normal scalp, particularly in alopecia totalis/universalis, a finding suggestive of antigenic drive. Because the treated cohort was small and included a single nonresponder, larger studies are needed to assess links between baseline CD8+ expansion and response. Shared TCR sequences between patients were less evident than in mice, which may be partly attributable to HLA diversity in the patient population. Scalp TCR repertoire analysis is complicated because resident alphabeta T cells in normal human skin are also sequenced, whereas mouse skin is dominated by gammadelta T cells.

CDR1 and CDR2, per the germline V gene, are MGHRA and YSYEKL. Trimming at the junction amounts to 4 bases on V and 3 bases on J, and the germline ends lie 10 bases apart. The CDR3 goes from the cysteine to the phenylalanine over 14 residues. CDR3 DNA is the only sequence kept; it has 42 bases, read in frame from the first base. The time point tag for this specimen amounts to: more than three weeks on oral tofacitinib. Explained via the paper, the treatment or condition label denotes: oral pan-JAK inhibitor, 5-10 mg twice daily. Lesional scalp punch biopsies and peripheral blood were collected from alopecia areata patients. PBMCs were isolated by density centrifugation and stained for CD3, CD4 and CD8, after which CD4+ and CD8+ T cells were sorted on a FACSAria.

Recombination linked TRBV4-1 to TRBJ2-4; TRBD2 might be the D gene, on 6 matching bases. The receptor's source is a human donor with alopecia areata. The starting material was CD4+ T cells sorted from blood, obtained at week 4, from a patient treated with tofacitinib. The CDR3 region reads CASSLGGDKNIQYF. The sequenced DNA: TGCGCCAGCAGCCTGGGAGGAGACAAAAACATTCAGTACTTC.